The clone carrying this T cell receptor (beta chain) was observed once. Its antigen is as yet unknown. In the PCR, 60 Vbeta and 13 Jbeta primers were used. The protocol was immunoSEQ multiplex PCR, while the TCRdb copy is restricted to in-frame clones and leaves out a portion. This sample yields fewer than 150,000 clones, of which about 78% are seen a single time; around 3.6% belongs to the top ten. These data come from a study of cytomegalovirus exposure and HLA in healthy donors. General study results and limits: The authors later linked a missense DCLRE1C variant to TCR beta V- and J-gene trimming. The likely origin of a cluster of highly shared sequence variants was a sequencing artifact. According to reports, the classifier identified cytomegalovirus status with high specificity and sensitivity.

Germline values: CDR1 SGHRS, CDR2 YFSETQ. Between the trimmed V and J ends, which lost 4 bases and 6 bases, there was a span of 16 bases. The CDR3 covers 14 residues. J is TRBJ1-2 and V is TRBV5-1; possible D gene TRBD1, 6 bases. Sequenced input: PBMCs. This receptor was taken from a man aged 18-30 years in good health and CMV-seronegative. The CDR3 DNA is TGCGCCAGCAGCCTGTGGACAGAGTGGGATGGCTACACCTTC. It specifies CASSLWTEWDGYTF.